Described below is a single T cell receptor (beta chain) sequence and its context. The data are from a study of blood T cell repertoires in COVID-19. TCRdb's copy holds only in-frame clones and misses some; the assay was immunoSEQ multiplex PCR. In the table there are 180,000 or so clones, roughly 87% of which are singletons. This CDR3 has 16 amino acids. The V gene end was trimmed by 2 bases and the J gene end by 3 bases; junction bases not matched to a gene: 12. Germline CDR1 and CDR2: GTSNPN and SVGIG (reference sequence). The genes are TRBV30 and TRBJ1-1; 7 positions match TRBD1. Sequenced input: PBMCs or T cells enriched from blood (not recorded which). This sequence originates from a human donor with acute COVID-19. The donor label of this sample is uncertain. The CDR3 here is CAWSPSLRDRDTEAFF. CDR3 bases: TGTGCCTGGAGTCCTTCACTCCGGGACAGAGACACTGAAGCTTTCTTT.